Listed below are T cell receptor beta chains from one sample, sequenced in a study of shared clonotypes between healthy human individuals. Produced via immunoSEQ multiplex PCR; TCRdb's table is partial and in-frame only. The sample comprises about 500,000 clones, about 74% of which are singletons, and about 12% rests with the top ten. Sequenced: PBMCs. These receptors were obtained from a middle-aged woman in good health. Some clones in this sample may be carry-over from other donors' samples. Both conserved end residues are part of each CDR3. Fields, in order: D gene, V gene, clone size, J gene, CDR3 DNA, CDR3 protein. The D gene is left open where the match is weak. Part of the rows lack a size; the others show once, few, many or a class for expanded clones.

D: TRBD1; V: TRBV6-1; size: NA; J: TRBJ2-2; DNA: TGTGCCAGCGGAACAGGGGAGAGCACCGGGGAGCTGTTTTTT; CDR3: CASGTGESTGELFF
D: NA; V: TRBV9; size: once; J: TRBJ1-1; DNA: TGTGCCAGCAGCGCCAGGGACGGGATGAGCACTGAAGCTTTCTTT; CDR3: CASSARDGMSTEAFF
D: NA; V: TRBV28; size: NA; J: TRBJ2-7; DNA: TGTGCCAGCAGTAAACCGGGACAAAGAGCAACATCCTACGAGCAGTACTTC; CDR3: CASSKPGQRATSYEQYF
D: NA; V: TRBV7-9; size: few; J: TRBJ1-4; DNA: TGTGCCAGCAGCGCCCAGGGAGGTGCTAATGAAAAACTGTTTTTT; CDR3: CASSAQGGANEKLFF
D: NA; V: TRBV18; size: NA; J: TRBJ1-1; DNA: TGTGCCAGCTCACAAGGGCCCCGTGAAGCTTTCTTT; CDR3: CASSQGPREAFF
D: TRBD2; V: TRBV5-1; size: NA; J: TRBJ2-2; DNA: TGCGCCAGCAGCTTGGAAGCGGGAGATGCCGCGAACACCGGGGAGCTGTTTTTT; CDR3: CASSLEAGDAANTGELFF
D: NA; V: TRBV6-1; size: NA; J: TRBJ2-1; DNA: TGTGCCAGCAGCGAAAAGACAGGCTCCTACAATGAGCAGTTCTTC; CDR3: CASSEKTGSYNEQFF
D: NA; V: TRBV9; size: NA; J: TRBJ2-1; DNA: TGTGCCAGCAGCGTAGTGGGGGGAGAGTCCTACAATGAGCAGTTCTTC; CDR3: CASSVVGGESYNEQFF
D: NA; V: TRBV28; size: NA; J: TRBJ2-7; DNA: TGTGCCAGTAAGGGACGCCAGACCTACGAGCAGTACTTC; CDR3: CASKGRQTYEQYF
D: NA; V: TRBV5-4; size: NA; J: TRBJ2-1; DNA: TGTGCCAGCAGCATGCGACAGGACTACAATGAGCAGTTCTTC; CDR3: CASSMRQDYNEQFF
D: NA; V: TRBV2; size: once; J: TRBJ2-2; DNA: TGTGCCAGCTGGGACAGCGGGGTCCGGGGAGCCGGGGAGCTGTTTTTT; CDR3: CASWDSGVRGAGELFF
D: NA; V: TRBV6-6; size: NA; J: TRBJ1-4; DNA: TGTGCCAGCAGTTACTCGGCGGAACTAAATGAAAAACTGTTTTTT; CDR3: CASSYSAELNEKLFF
D: TRBD2; V: TRBV18; size: NA; J: TRBJ2-3; DNA: TGTGCCAGCTCACCACGGGCGGGAGCAGATACGCAGTATTTT; CDR3: CASSPRAGADTQYF
D: TRBD1; V: TRBV29-1; size: NA; J: TRBJ1-2; DNA: TGCAGCGTTTCGGTAACAGGGGGCCCCTATGGCTACACCTTC; CDR3: CSVSVTGGPYGYTF
D: TRBD1; V: TRBV27; size: NA; J: TRBJ2-7; DNA: TGTGCCAGCAGGCCCAACCGGGACAGGACCGGCTACGAGCAGTACTTC; CDR3: CASRPNRDRTGYEQYF
D: NA; V: TRBV5-1; size: NA; J: TRBJ2-1; DNA: TGCGCCAGCAGCTTGGTGGCAGGGTCGGATGAGCAGTTCTTC; CDR3: CASSLVAGSDEQFF
D: NA; V: TRBV6-4; size: NA; J: TRBJ2-1; DNA: TGTGCCAGCAGTGAGAGGGAGATGAATGAGCAGTTCTTC; CDR3: CASSEREMNEQFF
D: NA; V: TRBV6-4; size: NA; J: TRBJ1-5; DNA: TGTGCCAGAGCCCCGGTGTTCGTCGGGCCGACGAATTATAGCAATCAGCCCCAGCATTTT; CDR3: CARAPVFVGPTNYSNQPQHF
D: TRBD2; V: TRBV20-1; size: NA; J: TRBJ2-3; DNA: TGCAGTGCAGGACTAGGGCATACGCAGTATTTT; CDR3: CSAGLGHTQYF
D: NA; V: TRBV19; size: NA; J: TRBJ1-5; DNA: TGTGCCAGTAGGAGTCCCCCGGGTAATAATCAGCCCCAGCATTTT; CDR3: CASRSPPGNNQPQHF
D: TRBD1; V: TRBV5-1; size: NA; J: TRBJ1-1; DNA: TGCGCCAGCAGCTTGGCACCGGGACAGGGGTCTGAAGCTTTCTTT; CDR3: CASSLAPGQGSEAFF
D: NA; V: TRBV6-1; size: NA; J: TRBJ1-5; DNA: TGTGCCAGCAGTGAAATCCTAACAGGCAATCAGCCCCAGCATTTT; CDR3: CASSEILTGNQPQHF
D: NA; V: TRBV2; size: NA; J: TRBJ2-2; DNA: TGTGCCAGCAGTCTCAGTTTTAACACCGGGGAGCTGTTTTTT; CDR3: CASSLSFNTGELFF
D: TRBD2; V: TRBV18; size: NA; J: TRBJ2-7; DNA: TGTGCCAGCTCACAGGGGACTAGAGGTCACGAGCAGTACTTC; CDR3: CASSQGTRGHEQYF
D: TRBD1; V: TRBV11-3; size: NA; J: TRBJ2-5; DNA: TGTGCCAGCAGCTCTTGGGACAGGAGGGAGACCCAGTACTTC; CDR3: CASSSWDRRETQYF
D: NA; V: TRBV30; size: NA; J: TRBJ1-1; DNA: TGTGCCTGGAGTAAGGGGGGGAACACTGAAGCTTTCTTT; CDR3: CAWSKGGNTEAFF